This T cell receptor (beta chain) is drawn from a study of cytomegalovirus exposure and HLA in healthy donors. PCR employed 60 Vbeta and 13 Jbeta primers. Assay used: immunoSEQ multiplex PCR; TCRdb lists only in-frame clones, some missing. The data contain about 130,000 clones, 77% of them singletons. Sequences were obtained from PBMCs. This clonotype originated in a man younger than 40 in good health and CMV-seronegative.

The chain's CDR3 is CASSLLIRRAYEQYF. The CDR3 bases are TGTGCCAGCAGCTTATTGATACGGAGGGCCTACGAGCAGTACTTC. The chain is built from TRBV7-2 and TRBJ2-7; a weak D match, TRBD2 (6 bases). CDR1 and CDR2 (germline): SGHTA, FQGNSA. With 2 bases removed from V and 2 bases from J, the gap between germline ends came to 13 bases. The CDR3 has 15 residues.